The T cell receptor (beta chain) described here comes from a study of shared clonotypes between healthy human individuals. The data were produced by immunoSEQ multiplex PCR, yet TCRdb's version contains in-frame clones alone and is incomplete. The data contain approximately 940,000 clones, 76% of them singletons. Many counts were recorded for this clone. Its matching antigen is unknown. This CDR3 is also generated by other DNA sequences in the sample. Study outcomes and limitations: Investigators collected only blood, and repertoires in tissues likely differ. The naive CD4 repertoires of several donors were compared, and around 5% of clonotypes were shared.

The CDR3 is made up of 13 amino acids. Germline assignment: CDR1 SGHTA and CDR2 FQGNSA. Between the trimmed V and J ends, which lost 5 bases and 0 bases, there was a span of 7 bases. The receptor comes from a man younger than 35 in good health. The chain combines TRBV7-2 with TRBJ1-1; D gene uncertain. Sequencing was carried out using memory CD4+ T cells sorted from blood. Subset in this sample: CD45RA-negative fraction. The CDR3 nucleotides read TGTGCCAGCAGCCGAGGTATGAACACTGAAGCTTTCTTT. Translated: CASSRGMNTEAFF.